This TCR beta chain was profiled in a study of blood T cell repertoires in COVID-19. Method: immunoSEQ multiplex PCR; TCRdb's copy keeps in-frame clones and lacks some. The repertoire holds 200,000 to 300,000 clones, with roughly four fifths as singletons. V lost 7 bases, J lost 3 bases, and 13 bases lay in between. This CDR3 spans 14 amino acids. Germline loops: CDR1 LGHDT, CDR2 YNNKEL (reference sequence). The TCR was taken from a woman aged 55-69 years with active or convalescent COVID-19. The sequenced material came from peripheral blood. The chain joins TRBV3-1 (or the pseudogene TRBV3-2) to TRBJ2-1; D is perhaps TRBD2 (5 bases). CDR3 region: CASTSSGNYNEQFF. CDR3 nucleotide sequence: TGTGCCAGCACCTCCTCGGGGAACTACAATGAGCAGTTCTTC.